This T cell receptor beta chain came from a study of CD8 T cells in ankylosing spondylitis. Findings of the study overall: Blood of patients with ankylosing spondylitis appeared to be characterized by a TCR beta motif of eight highly homologous variants. The clones that were linked to disease were reported to be significantly enriched in matched synovial fluid samples from ankylosing spondylitis patients.

This clonotype was seen ten or more times. Its antigen is not identified. The authors made TCR beta libraries by quantitative 5'-RACE with molecular barcodes. MiXCR, run by TCRdb on the 5' RACE reads, gives a single entry per CDR3 protein. The sample has 90,000 to 100,000 distinct CDR3 sequences; about 8.3% are singletons. The CDR3 loop spans 17 amino acids. The V gene end was trimmed by 1 base and the J gene end by 5 bases; junction bases not matched to a gene: 11. Sequencing was performed on blood, either unsorted or a sorted T cell fraction (not recorded which). The origin of this receptor is a male donor with ankylosing spondylitis or in good health (not recorded which). This chain uses TRBV12-3 or TRBV12-4 with TRBJ1-5; 7 bases match TRBD1. The CDR3 loop is CASSLDGTAYLHQPQHF. CDR3 nucleotides: TGTGCCAGCAGTTTAGATGGGACAGCTTACTTGCATCAGCCCCAGCATTTT.